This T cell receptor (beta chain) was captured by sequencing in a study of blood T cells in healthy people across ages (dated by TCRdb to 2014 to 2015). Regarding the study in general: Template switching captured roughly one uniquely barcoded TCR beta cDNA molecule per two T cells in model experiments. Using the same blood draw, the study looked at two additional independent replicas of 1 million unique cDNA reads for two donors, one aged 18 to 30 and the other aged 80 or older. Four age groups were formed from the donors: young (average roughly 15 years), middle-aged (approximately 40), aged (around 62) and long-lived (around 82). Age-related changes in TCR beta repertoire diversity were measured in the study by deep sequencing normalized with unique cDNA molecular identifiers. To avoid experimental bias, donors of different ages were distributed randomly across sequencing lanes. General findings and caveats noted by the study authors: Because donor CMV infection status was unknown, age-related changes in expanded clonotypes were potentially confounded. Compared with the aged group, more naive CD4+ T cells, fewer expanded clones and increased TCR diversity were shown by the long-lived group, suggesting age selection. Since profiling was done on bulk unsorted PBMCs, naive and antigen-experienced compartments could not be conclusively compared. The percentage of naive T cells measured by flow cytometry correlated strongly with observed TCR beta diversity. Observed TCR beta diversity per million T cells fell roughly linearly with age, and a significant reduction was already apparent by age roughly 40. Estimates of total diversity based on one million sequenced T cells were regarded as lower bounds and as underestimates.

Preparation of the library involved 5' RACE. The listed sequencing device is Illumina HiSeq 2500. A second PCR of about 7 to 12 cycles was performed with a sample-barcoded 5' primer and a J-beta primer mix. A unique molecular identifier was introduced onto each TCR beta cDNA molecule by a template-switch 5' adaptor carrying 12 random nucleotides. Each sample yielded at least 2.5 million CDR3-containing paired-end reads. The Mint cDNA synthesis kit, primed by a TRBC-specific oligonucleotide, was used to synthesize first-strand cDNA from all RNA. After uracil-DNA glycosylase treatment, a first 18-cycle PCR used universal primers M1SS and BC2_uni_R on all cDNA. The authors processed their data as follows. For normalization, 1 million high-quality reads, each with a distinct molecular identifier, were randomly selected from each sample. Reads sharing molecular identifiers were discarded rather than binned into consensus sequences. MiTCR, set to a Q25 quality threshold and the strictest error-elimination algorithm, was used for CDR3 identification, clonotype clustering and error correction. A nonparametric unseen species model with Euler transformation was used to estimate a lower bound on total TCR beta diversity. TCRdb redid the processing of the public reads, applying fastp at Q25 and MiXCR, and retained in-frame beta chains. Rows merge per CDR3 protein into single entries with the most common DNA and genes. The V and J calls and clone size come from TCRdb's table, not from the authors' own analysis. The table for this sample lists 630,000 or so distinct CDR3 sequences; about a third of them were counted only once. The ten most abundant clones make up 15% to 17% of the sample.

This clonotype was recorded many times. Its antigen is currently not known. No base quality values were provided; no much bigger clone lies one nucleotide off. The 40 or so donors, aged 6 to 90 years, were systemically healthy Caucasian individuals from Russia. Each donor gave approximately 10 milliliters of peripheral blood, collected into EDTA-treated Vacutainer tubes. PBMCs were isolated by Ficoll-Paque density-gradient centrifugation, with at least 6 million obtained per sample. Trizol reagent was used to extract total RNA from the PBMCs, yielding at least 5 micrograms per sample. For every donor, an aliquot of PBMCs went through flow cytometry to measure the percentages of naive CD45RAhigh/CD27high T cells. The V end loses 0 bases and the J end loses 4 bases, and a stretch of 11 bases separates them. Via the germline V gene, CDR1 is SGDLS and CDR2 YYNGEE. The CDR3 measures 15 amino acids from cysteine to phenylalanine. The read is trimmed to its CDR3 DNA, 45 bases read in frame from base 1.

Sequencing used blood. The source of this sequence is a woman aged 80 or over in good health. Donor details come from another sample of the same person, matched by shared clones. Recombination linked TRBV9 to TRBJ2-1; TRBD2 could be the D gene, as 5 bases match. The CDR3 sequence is CASSVDLTGYNEQFF. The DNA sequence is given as TGTGCCAGCAGCGTAGATTTAACGGGGTACAATGAGCAGTTCTTC.